This entry lists 21 T cell receptor beta chains sequenced from one sample in a study of T cells in Graves' hyperthyroidism and ophthalmopathy (dated 2019 in TCRdb). Libraries were constructed by multiplex PCR. TCRdb lists the instrument as Illumina HiSeq 2000. The TCR beta CDR3 regions were amplified from RNA transcripts. A first-round RT-PCR of the TCR CDR3 used the HTBI primer set with the Qiagen OneStep RT-PCR kit. TCRdb itself trimmed the public reads at Q25 with fastp, ran MiXCR and retained productive beta chains. Entries that share a CDR3 protein sequence are merged under the most common genes and DNA. In all, the sample holds some 270,000 distinct CDR3 sequences, and approximately 23% of those were seen once. Approximately 35% of the sample rests with the top ten. The source material was blood. All receptors come from a woman aged 40 to 49 with Graves' ophthalmopathy.

This clonotype was counted only a few times. The rearrangement links TRBV27 to TRBJ1-1; the D is unclear. Germline-derived CDR1 and CDR2 are MNHEY and SMNVEV (reference sequence). V dropped 10 bases and J dropped 3 bases, with 18 bases sitting between them. The CDR3 totals 14 residues. The chain's CDR3 is CATRILAGDTEAFF. The CDR3 DNA reads as TGTGCCACTCGCATATTAGCCGGGGACACTGAAGCTTTCTTT.

This clonotype was seen ten or more times. V is TRBV4-1 and J is TRBJ2-7; 10 positions agree with TRBD1. Germline CDR1 is MGHRA and CDR2 is YSYEKL. Unmatched junction bases numbered 5, after V lost 4 bases and J lost 2 bases. CDR3 length: 15 residues. CDR3 bases: TGCGCCAGCAGCCCGGGGACAGGGGTTACCTACGAGCAGTACTTC. Translation: CASSPGTGVTYEQYF.

This clonotype was detected ten times or more. V gene TRBV10-3 combines with J gene TRBJ2-5, with 9 bases fitting TRBD2. Trimming cost V 0 bases and J 4 bases; bases outside gene matches: 12. In germline, CDR1 is ENHRY, CDR2 SYGVKD. The CDR3 sequence is 18 residues long. CDR3 residues: CAISESVSGSWLGETQYF. Here the CDR3 DNA reads TGTGCCATCAGTGAGTCCGTTAGCGGGAGTTGGCTGGGAGAGACCCAGTACTTC.

The V gene is TRBV7-8, the J gene TRBJ2-7; D unresolved. The CDR3 sequence is 14 residues long. Trimming removed 4 bases at V and 6 bases at J, with 16 bases between. Per germline, CDR1 SGHVS and CDR2 FQNEAQ. The CDR3 nucleotides read TGTGCCAGCAGCTCCCCGGGCGCCCCCTGCGAGCAGTACTTC. Its protein product is CASSSPGAPCEQYF.

The table lists this clonotype with many counts. A much larger clonotype is one base distant, so this may be a read error. The CDR3 does not close with the conserved phenylalanine or tryptophan, likely indicating a read error. The CDR3 bases are TGTGCCAGCAACGGTTCCTATCAGCCCCAGCATTCT. Its protein is CASNGSYQPQHS. The genes are TRBV6-7 and TRBJ1-5; no definite D call. TRBV6-7 is reported as an ORF; its role is uncertain. This CDR3 region has 12 residues. With 7 bases removed from V and 5 bases from J, the gap between germline ends came to 9 bases.

The chain links TRBV6-1 to TRBJ1-1; D unresolved. Trimming cost V 10 bases and J 3 bases, with 12 bases left between them. The CDR3 is made up of 12 amino acids. Germline V gene lookup returns CDR1 MNHNS and CDR2 SASEGT. The DNA for the CDR3 is TGTGCCACCGCGGACTGGTACACTGAAGCTTTCTTT. Translating it yields CATADWYTEAFF.

This clonotype was counted ten times or more. The chain links TRBV27 to TRBJ1-1, with D uncertain. Germline CDR1 MNHEY, CDR2 SMNVEV (reference sequence). The CDR3 runs to 13 residues. Between the trimmed V and J ends, which lost 6 bases and 10 bases, there was a span of 18 bases. The CDR3 DNA sequence: TGTGCCAGCAGGCCGGGCCCCGCACTCGGAGCTTTCTTT. It codes for CASRPGPALGAFF.

This clonotype was detected many times. The CDR3 region is CASSPQEYEQYF. In nucleotides, the CDR3 is TGCGCCAGCAGCCCACAGGAATACGAGCAGTACTTC. V gene TRBV4-1 combines with J gene TRBJ2-7; D may be TRBD1 (5 bases). With 4 bases removed from V and 4 bases from J, the gap between germline ends came to 8 bases. Germline assignment: CDR1 MGHRA and CDR2 YSYEKL. The CDR3 is 12 amino acids.

This clonotype was observed many times. The chain couples TRBV5-6 to TRBJ1-6; no clear D gene. The V end was cut by 1 base, the J end by 3 bases, with 14 bases between. The CDR3 covers 17 residues. CDR1 is SGHDT and CDR2 is YYEEEE in the germline V gene. In DNA, the CDR3 is TGTGCCAGCAGCTTGAGTGCCCTGAACAACTATAATTCACCCCTCCACTTT. Its protein is CASSLSALNNYNSPLHF.

This clonotype has a count of ten or more. One base away lies a much larger clone, so this may be a sequencing read error. The CDR3 ends on some other residue instead of the conserved phenylalanine or tryptophan, so this is likely a read error. This chain links TRBV5-5 with TRBJ2-7; perhaps D is TRBD1 or TRBD2 (7 bases each). Germline CDR1 and CDR2: SGHKS and YYEKEE (reference sequence). The CDR3 loop spans 15 amino acids. Trimming took off 4 bases at V and 4 bases at J, with 18 bases between the two ends. CDR3 sequence reads: CASSAGGGKVYEQYL. The DNA of the CDR3 is TGTGCCAGCAGCGCAGGGGGAGGGAAAGTATACGAGCAGTACCTC.

This clonotype came up many times. The rearrangement joins TRBV29-1 to TRBJ2-2; D might be TRBD2 (6 bases). The CDR3 runs to 14 residues. Germline CDR1 SQVTM, CDR2 ANQGSEA. The CDR3 DNA sequence: TGCAGTACCACCGGGGCTAGCGATACCGGGGAGCTGTTTTTT. Translation gives CSTTGASDTGELFF.

The rearrangement uses TRBV7-2 and TRBJ2-5, with TRBD2 identical over 9 bases. V dropped 7 bases and J dropped 5; count of bases not matched to a gene: 8. Germline V gene sequence: CDR1 SGHTA, CDR2 FQGNSA. This CDR3 has 14 residues. The CDR3 loop is CASIPLAGSETQYF. The CDR3 DNA follows: TGTGCCAGCATTCCTCTAGCGGGGTCGGAGACCCAGTACTTC.

The table lists this clonotype with many counts. The rearrangement uses TRBV27 and TRBJ2-7; TRBD2 matches 10 bases. The CDR3 covers 16 residues. Trimming cost V 5 bases and J 3 bases; bases outside gene matches: 10. From germline, CDR1 is MNHEY and CDR2 SMNVEV (reference sequence). The CDR3 loop reads CASSPPPSGRSYEQYF. CDR3 DNA: TGTGCCAGCAGTCCCCCGCCTAGCGGGAGAAGCTACGAGCAGTACTTC.

This clonotype showed up many times. The chain has TRBV25-1 and TRBJ1-1; weak D call: TRBD1 (5 bases). CDR3 size: 13 residues. Germline lookup yields CDR1 MGHDK and CDR2 SYGVNS. V was cut by 7 bases and J by 2 bases, with 11 bases left in between. The CDR3 bases are TGTGCCAGCACGAACCAGGGCAACACTGAAGCTTTCTTT. Translation: CASTNQGNTEAFF.

This clonotype has more than one count but fewer than ten. This chain connects TRBV7-8 to TRBJ2-5; TRBD1 might be the D (5 bases). Germline CDR1 and CDR2: SGHVS and FQNEAQ. V dropped 5 bases and J dropped 5 bases, with 18 bases sitting between them. The CDR3 runs to 15 residues. The CDR3 nucleotides are TGTGCCAGCAGCGACCAGGGTCCTAGTGCGGAGACCCAGTACTTC. Encoded protein: CASSDQGPSAETQYF.

The chain carries TRBV28 and TRBJ2-5, with D possibly TRBD1 on 5 matching bases. Germline lookup yields CDR1 MDHEN and CDR2 SYDVKM. V lost 6 bases and J 3 bases, leaving 8 bases between the germline ends. The CDR3 is 12 residues long. The DNA for the CDR3 is TGTGCCAGCAGAAGCAGGGAAGAGACCCAGTACTTC. It yields the protein CASRSREETQYF.

The chain carries TRBV12-3 or TRBV12-4 and TRBJ1-2; TRBD1 might be the D (5 bases). The V and J ends lost 8 bases and 4 bases respectively, with 17 bases between them. The CDR3 is made up of 14 amino acids. CDR3 in amino acids: CASRERGEAYGYTF. CDR3 in DNA: TGTGCCAGCCGGGAACGAGGGGAAGCCTATGGCTACACCTTC.

As regards this clonotype: A much bigger clone sits one base away, suggesting this may be a read error. This chain joins TRBV20-1 and TRBJ2-7; D ambiguous. From germline, CDR1 is DFQATT and CDR2 SNEGSKA (reference sequence). The CDR3 covers 12 residues. CDR3 coding DNA: TGCAGTGCTTGGGTCGCTGGCTACGAGCAGTGCTTC. Translated: CSAWVAGYEQCF.

The V and J genes are TRBV6-1 and TRBJ2-7; D not certain. This CDR3 contains 11 residues. Germline lookup yields CDR1 MNHNS and CDR2 SASEGT. V was trimmed by 3 bases and J by 7 bases, leaving 7 bases between them. The CDR3, as DNA: TGTGCCAGCAGTGATTACTTAGAGCAGTACTTC. It codes for CASSDYLEQYF.

The chain has TRBV12-3 or TRBV12-4 and TRBJ2-7; 10 nucleotides align to TRBD1. This CDR3 is built from 17 residues. The V gene end was trimmed by 1 base and the J gene end by 4 bases; junction bases not matched to a gene: 10. Here the CDR3 reads CASSLVPRLGQGYEQYF. The CDR3 nucleotides are TGTGCCAGCAGTTTAGTTCCGCGGTTGGGACAGGGGTACGAGCAGTACTTC.

The table lists this clonotype with many counts. The chain uses TRBV28 and TRBJ2-7; TRBD1 agrees at 8 bases. V trimming: 6 bases; J trimming: 0 bases; junction bases outside the gene matches: 7. This CDR3 region has 15 residues. Germline CDR1 reads MDHEN; CDR2 reads SYDVKM. CDR3 region: CASRPSRGLSYEQYF. The CDR3 DNA follows: TGTGCCAGCAGACCCAGCAGGGGGCTCTCCTACGAGCAGTACTTC.